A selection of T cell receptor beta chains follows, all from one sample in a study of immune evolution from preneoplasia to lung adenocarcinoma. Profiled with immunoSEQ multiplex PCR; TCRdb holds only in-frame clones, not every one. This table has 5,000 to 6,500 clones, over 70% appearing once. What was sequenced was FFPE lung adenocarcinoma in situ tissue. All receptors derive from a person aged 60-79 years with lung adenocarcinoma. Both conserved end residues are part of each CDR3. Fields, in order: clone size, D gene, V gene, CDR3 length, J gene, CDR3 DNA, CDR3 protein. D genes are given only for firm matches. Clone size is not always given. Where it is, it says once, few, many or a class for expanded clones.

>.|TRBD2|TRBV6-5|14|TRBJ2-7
TGTGCCAGCAGTTATTCGGGAGGGTCTAACGAGCAGTACTTC
CASSYSGGSNEQYF
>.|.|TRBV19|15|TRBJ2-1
TGTGCCAGTAAATCCGGGACTGGGCCTTTCGATGAGCAGTTCTTC
CASKSGTGPFDEQFF
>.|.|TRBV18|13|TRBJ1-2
TGTGCCAGCTCAGAGGACAGCACCTATGGCTACACCTTC
CASSEDSTYGYTF
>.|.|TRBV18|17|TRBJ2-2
TGTGCCAGCTCACCACCGGGGGTATGGGAGAACACCGGGGAGCTGTTTTTT
CASSPPGVWENTGELFF
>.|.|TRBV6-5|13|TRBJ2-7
TGTGCCAGCAGTTCTGGGAGCGGTCGATTTCGGTACTTC
CASSSGSGRFRYF
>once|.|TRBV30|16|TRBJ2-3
TGTGCCTGGAGTTCGACAGATTGTAGACCCACAGATACGCAGTATTTT
CAWSSTDCRPTDTQYF
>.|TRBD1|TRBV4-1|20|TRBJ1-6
TGCGCCAGCAGCCACAAGGGCCTCCGGGACAGGGGACCCTATAATTCACCCCTCCACTTT
CASSHKGLRDRGPYNSPLHF
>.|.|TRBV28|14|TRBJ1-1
TGTGCCAGCAGTTCTGGACAGCTGAACACTGAAGCTTTCTTT
CASSSGQLNTEAFF
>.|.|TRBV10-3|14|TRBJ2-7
TGTGCCATCAGTGAGTCGATCGGGACCTACGAGCAGTACTTC
CAISESIGTYEQYF
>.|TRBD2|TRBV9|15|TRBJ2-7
TGTGCCAGCAGCCGGGGGGGGCCAAGCTCCTACGAGCAGTACTTC
CASSRGGPSSYEQYF
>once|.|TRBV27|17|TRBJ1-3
TGTGCCAGCAGTTTATACCCCCCTGGTAGCTCTGGAAACACCATATATTTT
CASSLYPPGSSGNTIYF
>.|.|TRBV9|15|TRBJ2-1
TGTGCCAGCAGCGTCCTTTCCGGGGTGGGGAATGAGCAGTTCTTC
CASSVLSGVGNEQFF
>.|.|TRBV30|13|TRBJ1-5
TGTGCCTGGAGCAGACAGCCCGGTCGGCCCCAGCATTTT
CAWSRQPGRPQHF
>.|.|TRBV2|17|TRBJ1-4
TGTGCCAGCAAGCCCTCGGTGTTTAGGAACTATCATGAAAAACTGTTTTTT
CASKPSVFRNYHEKLFF
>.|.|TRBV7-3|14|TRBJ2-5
TGTGCCAGCAGCTTAACAGACAGCCAAGAGACCCAGTACTTC
CASSLTDSQETQYF
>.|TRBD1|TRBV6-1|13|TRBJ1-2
TGTGCCAGCAGTGAGGGCAGGGGGCCTGGCTACACCTTC
CASSEGRGPGYTF
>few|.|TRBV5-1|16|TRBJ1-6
TGCGCCAGCAGAGAAGACAGCACCTACTCGAGTTCACCCCTCCACTTT
CASREDSTYSSSPLHF
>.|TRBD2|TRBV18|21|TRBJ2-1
TGTGCCAGCTCACCGGATGGGACTAGCGGGGGGGCTGGTCCCCCCCACAATGAGCAGTTCTTC
CASSPDGTSGGAGPPHNEQFF
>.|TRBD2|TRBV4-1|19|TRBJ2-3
TGCGCCAGCAGCCACCCAGGACTAGCGGGGGGGCCAAATTATGATACGCAGTATTTT
CASSHPGLAGGPNYDTQYF
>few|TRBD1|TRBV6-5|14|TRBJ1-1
TGTGCCAGCAGTTACTTCGGGACAGACACTGAAGCTTTCTTT
CASSYFGTDTEAFF
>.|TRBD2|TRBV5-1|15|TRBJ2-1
TGCGCCAGCAGCTTGACGGGGGGACTTTACAATGAGCAGTTCTTC
CASSLTGGLYNEQFF
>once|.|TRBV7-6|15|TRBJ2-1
TGTGCCAGCAGCTTAGATACGGGGGTCTACAATGAGCAGTTCTTC
CASSLDTGVYNEQFF
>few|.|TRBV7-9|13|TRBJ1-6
TGTGCCAGCAGCTCGACGGGTAATTCACCCCTCCACTTT
CASSSTGNSPLHF
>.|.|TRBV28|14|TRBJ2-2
TGTGCCAGCAGTTTAGTCACCCACACCGGGGAGCTGTTTTTT
CASSLVTHTGELFF
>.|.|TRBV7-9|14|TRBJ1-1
TGTGCCAGCAGCTTTGAGGGCTCGAACACTGAAGCTTTCTTT
CASSFEGSNTEAFF
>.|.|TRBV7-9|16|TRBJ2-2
TGTGCCAGCAGCCCCCGTCTACCCGCTAACACCGGGGAGCTGTTTTTT
CASSPRLPANTGELFF
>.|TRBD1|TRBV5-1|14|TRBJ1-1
TGCGCCAGCAGAGGGACAGAGGCGAACACTGAAGCTTTCTTT
CASRGTEANTEAFF
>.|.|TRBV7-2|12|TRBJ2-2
TGTGCCATCACGACGATGGTCGGGGAGCTGTTTTTT
CAITTMVGELFF
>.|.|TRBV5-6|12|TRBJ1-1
TGTGCCAGCAGCTCTTGGAACACTGAAGCTTTCTTT
CASSSWNTEAFF
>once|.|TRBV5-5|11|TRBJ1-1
TGTGCCAGCAGCTTGGTGAGTGAAGCTTTCTTT
CASSLVSEAFF
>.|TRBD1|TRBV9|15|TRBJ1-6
TGTGCCAGCAGCGTTGGACAGGGCTTTAATTCACCCCTCCACTTT
CASSVGQGFNSPLHF
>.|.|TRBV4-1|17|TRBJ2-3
TGCGCCAGCAGCCAATACGACCTGGGGTTTAGCACAGATACGCAGTATTTT
CASSQYDLGFSTDTQYF
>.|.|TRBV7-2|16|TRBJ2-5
TGTGCCAGCAGCGTGGGTCCGGGGCCGGCCTGGGGGACCCAGTACTTC
CASSVGPGPAWGTQYF
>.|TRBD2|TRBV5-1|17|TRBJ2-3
TGCGCCAGCAGCTTGGTATGGACTAGCGAGGGCACAGATACGCAGTATTTT
CASSLVWTSEGTDTQYF
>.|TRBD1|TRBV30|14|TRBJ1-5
TGTGCCTGGAGTACCGGACAGGGGGTCCAGCCCCAGCATTTT
CAWSTGQGVQPQHF
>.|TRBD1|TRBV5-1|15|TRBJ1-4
TGCGCCAGCAGCTTAAGACAGGGAAGGGATGAAAAACTGTTTTTT
CASSLRQGRDEKLFF